The present T cell receptor (beta chain) was sequenced within a study of vaccination and CD4 T cells after COVID-19. An Oncomine TCR Beta short-read assay was used to sequence the DNA from cultured CD4+ T cells. TCRdb called the PCR reads again in MiXCR, with one record for every CDR3 protein. Here the sample spans 8,500 to 9,500 distinct CDR3 sequences, 45% to 55% being singletons. Treatment defined: roughly ten-day PBMC culture with coronavirus spike peptide pools or control peptides (ViraFEST assay). CD4+ T lymphocytes from the unexposed donor were collected before the COVID-19 pandemic (2011-2018). Wells that each held roughly 1.9 million PBMCs were cultured with 8 to 10 IU/ml IL-2 and approximately 9.5 ug/ml peptide pools. As concerns this clonotype: What it binds is unknown.

V was clipped by 5 bases and J by 0 bases, with 13 bases between them. Germline values: CDR1 SGHVS, CDR2 FNYEAQ. The CDR3 length is 16 residues. The gene calls are TRBV7-6 and TRBJ2-2; D is undetermined. The specimen was CD4+ T cells from blood, cultured in vitro. The receptor was isolated from a human donor in good health. CDR3 sequence: CASSRASTANTGELFF. The CDR3 DNA sequence: TGTGCCAGCAGCCGAGCGTCTACGGCGAACACCGGGGAGCTGTTTTTT.